The clone carrying this T cell receptor beta chain was detected once. RNA extraction was followed by reverse transcription into cDNA, which acted as the sequencing template. Sequencing used immunoSEQ multiplex PCR; TCRdb keeps in-frame clones, though not all of them. The sample holds 150,000 to 200,000 clones, around three fifths seen once. The sample is drawn from a study of CD8+ T cells in alopecia areata. The overall study: Disease severity was quantified as SALT score of affected scalp area.

CDR1 SGHRS and CDR2 YFSETQ come from the germline V gene. Trimming at V came to 4 bases and at J to 8 bases, leaving 8 bases not matched to a gene. CDR3 length equals 15 residues. Treatment of the sample: oral pan-JAK inhibitor, 5-10 mg twice daily. The clonotype was recovered from a human donor with alopecia areata. The sample here was CD4+ T cells sorted from blood, taken between weeks 47 and 50, from a patient treated with tofacitinib. V and J are TRBV5-1 and TRBJ2-1, with TRBD2 matching 11 bases. DNA for the CDR3: TGCGCCAGCAGCATCGTACTAGCGGGGGTAGATGAGCAGTTCTTC. This translates into CASSIVLAGVDEQFF.